What follows are 10 T cell receptor beta chains derived from one specimen sequenced in a study of cytomegalovirus exposure and HLA in healthy donors. 60 Vbeta and 13 Jbeta primers were used in PCR. Clones were read by immunoSEQ multiplex PCR, and TCRdb kept only the in-frame ones, dropping some. The sample contains around 110,000 clones, around 80% of which appear only once. Input material: PBMCs. Receptor source: a man younger than 45 in good health and CMV-seropositive.

The chain couples TRBV9 to TRBJ2-3, with a weak D call TRBD2 (5 bases). This CDR3 comprises 14 residues. V was clipped by 0 bases and J by 6 bases, with 11 bases between them. Germline V gene data show CDR1 as SGDLS and CDR2 as YYNGEE. The CDR3 sequence is CASSVVSSLDTQYF. The CDR3 region has the DNA TGTGCCAGCAGCGTAGTATCTAGCCTTGATACGCAGTATTTT.

CDR3 in DNA: TGTGCCAGCAGCCAGGGGTCCGATAATGAAAAACTGTTTTTT. It is translated as CASSQGSDNEKLFF. V and J are TRBV28 and TRBJ1-4, with D perhaps TRBD1 (6 bases). Germline V CDR1 and CDR2: MDHEN, SYDVKM. The germline V and J ends were trimmed by 6 bases and 4 bases, with 12 bases remaining between them. The CDR3 totals 14 residues.

CDR3 coding DNA: TGTGCCAGCAGTCCCAGGACAGGGCTTGGGAACACTGAAGCTTTCTTT. Amino acids: CASSPRTGLGNTEAFF. This sequence joins TRBV28 and TRBJ1-1, with 8 bases fitting TRBD1. The germline V gene has CDR1 MDHEN and CDR2 SYDVKM. Trimming at V came to 5 bases and at J to 1 base, leaving 9 bases not matched to a gene. The CDR3 totals 16 residues.

The rearrangement links TRBV30 to TRBJ1-3; D call uncertain. Trimming stripped 0 bases from V and 0 bases from J, with 18 bases between. The CDR3 is made up of 18 amino acids. Germline-derived CDR1 and CDR2 are GTSNPN and SVGIG (reference sequence). The CDR3 reads CAWSVPVARGLSGNTIYF. CDR3 nucleotide sequence: TGTGCCTGGAGTGTACCCGTGGCGCGCGGCCTCTCTGGAAACACCATATATTTT.

Only a few counts were recorded for this clone. The rearrangement links TRBV9 to TRBJ2-3, with D maybe TRBD2 (7 bases). V lost 0 bases and J lost 3, with 11 bases in between. Looked up from germline, CDR1 is SGDLS and CDR2 is YYNGEE. The CDR3 length is 15 residues. CDR3 region: CASSVEGGPTDTQYF. The DNA of the CDR3 is TGTGCCAGCAGCGTAGAGGGGGGGCCTACAGATACGCAGTATTTT.

The chain combines TRBV5-1 with TRBJ2-1; D is perhaps TRBD2 (6 bases). The CDR3 extends over 15 amino acids. Germline V gene data show CDR1 as SGHRS and CDR2 as YFSETQ. V lost 0 bases and J 4 bases, leaving 11 bases between the germline ends. The CDR3 coding sequence is TGCGCCAGCAGCTTGGTTGGGACTGAGTACAATGAGCAGTTCTTC. This codes for CASSLVGTEYNEQFF.

The chain has TRBV30 and TRBJ1-1; D call uncertain. Looked up from germline, CDR1 is GTSNPN and CDR2 is SVGIG (reference sequence). Deletions cut 3 bases from V and 1 base from J, with 6 bases between. CDR3 length equals 12 residues. The CDR3 is CAWRRGNTEAFF. The CDR3 DNA sequence: TGTGCCTGGAGACGGGGGAACACTGAAGCTTTCTTT.

This rearrangement joins TRBV6-1 to TRBJ2-4; no firm D call. V was shortened by 0 bases and J by 0 bases, with 6 bases between the two germline ends. Germline loops: CDR1 MNHNS, CDR2 SASEGT. The CDR3 length is 15 residues. CDR3 in amino acids: CASSEAAVAKNIQYF. In nucleotides, the CDR3 is TGTGCCAGCAGTGAAGCCGCAGTAGCCAAAAACATTCAGTACTTC.

The rearrangement joins TRBV7-9 to TRBJ1-1; D unclear. V lost 5 bases, J lost 10 bases, and 11 bases lay in between. The CDR3 covers 11 residues. Germline V gene data show CDR1 as SEHNR and CDR2 as FQNEAQ (reference sequence). CDR3 nucleotides: TGTGCCAGCAGCGCTCAGGCAGTAGCTTTCTTT. The encoded protein is CASSAQAVAFF.

The chain carries TRBV2 and TRBJ2-1; 11 nucleotides line up with TRBD2. Germline CDR1 reads SNHLY; CDR2 reads FYNNEI. There are 15 residues in the CDR3. V lost 7 bases to trimming and J lost 7 bases; unmatched junction nucleotides: 9. The CDR3 nucleotides are TGTGCCAGCAAGGACCAACTAGCGGGAGTGAATGAGCAGTTCTTC. Amino acids: CASKDQLAGVNEQFF.